This T cell receptor beta chain was found in a study of shared clonotypes between healthy human individuals (dated by TCRdb to 2020 to 2021). Turning to the overall study: The cohort comprised a couple of women and a few men aged 18 to 49 years. For each donor, CD4 naive and CD4 memory were each given three plates, CD8 naive was given two plates, and CD8 memory was given one plate. The study deeply sequenced blood TCR repertoires of about 5 healthy adults to estimate repertoire size and the extent of clonotype sharing between individuals. To increase sequencing depth and limit assay-specific biases, different laboratories used diverse techniques to prepare libraries and sequence TCR repertoires. Each donor's leukapheresis produced roughly between about 0.9 and 9.5 billion PBMCs. Overall results and qualifications from the work: Based on pairwise subsampling, the degree of clonotype sharing among donors was expected to be affected by sequencing depth. Even with the large sequencing depth, rarefaction of the sorted-subset datasets indicated that sequencing was incomplete. Clonotypes shared by all four sorted-subset donors showed higher generation probabilities than non-shared clonotypes. Larger estimated clonotype richness was generally found for naive subsets than for memory subsets. Only blood was sampled, and tissue TCR repertoires likely differ from those in blood. Sharing across four donors was observed for 4.5% to 6.5% of naive CD4, 3.5% of naive CD8, 2% to 2.5% of memory CD4, and about 0.38% of memory CD8 clonotypes. The small number of donors limited the genetic and exposure-history diversity represented.

From the germline V gene, CDR1 is SGHAT and CDR2 is FQNNGV. Taken from cysteine to phenylalanine, the CDR3 has 12 residues. The sequence is cut down to CDR3 DNA, 36 bases in frame from base 1. The V and J ends are trimmed by 4 bases and 4 bases, leaving 8 bases between them. A word on this clone: Its cognate antigen has yet to be identified. Per-base quality was not reported, and no clone a single base away is much larger than it.

Using the deep immunoSEQ assay, TCR CDR3 regions were amplified from genomic DNA by multiplex PCR. For each cell subset, the extracted genomic DNA was distributed evenly across all wells of several immunoSEQ 96-well plates, and each plate served as one replicate. For sorted subsets, each replicate PCR was loaded with roughly 200 ng genomic DNA, equivalent to approximately 27,000 T cell genomes. Purified libraries were measured with a Qubit 3.0 fluorometer, size-checked on a Bioanalyzer 2100, and measured again with the KAPA Library Quantification kit. Every immunoSEQ 96-well plate was sequenced on a separate single-read 150-cycle Illumina NextSeq 550 flow cell. In the authors' own workflow: Because the immunoSEQ output held only junctional sequences and lacked quality scores, the filtering could not match the filtering applied to full-length reads. Sequences were annotated with PyIR, a Python wrapper for IgBLAST v1.9, using IMGT germline references to assign V/J genes and CDR3. Reads were removed for weak V/J assignments (E-value above 1e-6), missing CDR3, stop codons, out-of-frame junctions, or ambiguous translated residues. A V3J clonotype was defined by an identical inferred V gene, J gene, and CDR3 amino acid sequence. Percentage overlap between repertoires was computed as shared unique clonotypes divided by the size of the smaller repertoire. RTK rarefaction, the Chao1 estimator, and Recon v2.1 estimates of unobserved clonotypes were used to assess repertoire richness. Generation probabilities were computed with OLGA for all TCRbeta clonotypes obtained by the gDNA method from a handful of donors. TCRdb carries this immuneACCESS record with in-frame sequences only. Its versions omit some clonotypes, under half of them owing to an unresolved V gene in the studies checked, with the rest unexplained. V and J calls and clone size are those listed in that table; D and trimming were worked out from the DNA. Recorded for this sample are 550,000 to 600,000 clones; nearly 98% of them occurred a single time. Of the sample, more than 0.3% is held by the ten largest clones.

CD8 naive samples were obtained by positive selection for CCR7 among CD45RO-negative cells, yielding a CD45RA+CCR7+ population from which TemRA cells were excluded. The donors were healthy, HIV-negative adults with no recently reported acute infections or vaccinations. Only Caucasian adults living in Nashville, Tennessee, USA were represented among the donors. Blood was obtained by leukapheresis, after which PBMCs were separated by Ficoll-Histopaque density gradient centrifugation and cryopreserved in liquid nitrogen vapor phase. Analytical flow cytometry was used to check the purity and quantity of every magnetically sorted T cell population. From each sorted fraction, genomic DNA was isolated and quantified by UV absorbance on a Nanodrop 2000c.

The rearrangement joined TRBV11-2 to TRBJ2-7; the D gene remains uncertain. Sequenced material: naive CD8+ T cells sorted from blood. The sample's cell subset or site, from its label and the paper: CD45RA+CCR7+. The clonotype originates from a man aged 25-40 years in good health. The DNA sequence follows: TGTGCCAGCAGCTCTCGACTGTACGAGCAGTACTTC. Its amino acids are CASSSRLYEQYF.